This TCR beta chain was recovered during a study of identical twins. Study-wide results and caveats: Cross-sectional statistical analysis, not tracking of the same donors, underpinned the conclusions. Out-of-frame alpha sequences shared by twins showed excess low generation probability. Cord blood beta clonotypes present at high abundance carried fewer insertions; no such pattern appeared in memory repertoires.

There are many counts of this clonotype. Its antigen remains unknown. The cDNA had a unique molecular identifier and a template-switch universal primer site. TCRdb recomputed calls from the 5' RACE reads with MiXCR, one row per CDR3 protein. The sample records just under 650,000 distinct CDR3 sequences, 7.1% being singletons. The CDR3 consists of 12 residues. The V end lost 4 bases, the J end lost 7 bases, and 10 bases lay between the germline ends. A further study also used this sample, focusing on yellow fever vaccine responses in identical twins.

What was sequenced was PBMCs. The chain combines TRBV12-3 or TRBV12-4 with TRBJ1-1; no clear D gene. This TCR was sampled from a woman between 18 and 29 years old in good health. DNA for the CDR3: TGTGCCAGCAGTTGGGGTTGGAGTGAAGCTTTCTTT. Encoded protein: CASSWGWSEAFF.